This record looks at one T cell receptor beta chain sequence and its context. Its cognate antigen is unknown. This entry is derived from a study of T-cell memory formation after mild COVID-19. Overall study results and limits: Detection of some responders pre-infection suggested pre-existing cross-reactive memory T cells participated.

TCRdb reprocessed the 5' RACE reads with MiXCR, giving one entry per CDR3 protein. The data show fewer than 450,000 distinct CDR3 sequences, roughly 24% seen once. This CDR3 spans 13 amino acids. Deletions cut 6 bases from V and 4 bases from J, with 15 bases between. Germline V CDR1 and CDR2: DFQATT, SNEGSKA (reference sequence). The sample consisted of PBMCs or a T cell subset sorted from them (not recorded which). The sequence derives from an adult woman who had mild COVID-19 (a few samples of this study predate the infection). Cell type and time point are not known. This chain uses TRBV20-1 with TRBJ2-5; the D call may be TRBD1 or TRBD2 (6 bases each). This CDR3 reads CSAGGLWGETQYF. The CDR3 DNA follows: TGCAGTGCCGGGGGCTTATGGGGAGAGACCCAGTACTTC.